This T cell receptor beta chain emerged from a study of T cell responses to AZD1222 COVID-19 vaccine. Background on the study: Combined were second doses at about 4 or about 12 weeks.

Germline lookup yields CDR1 SGHAT and CDR2 FQDESV (reference sequence). The CDR3 length is 14 residues. Trimming cost V 7 bases and J 2 bases, with 14 bases left between them. This clone was recorded only once. Its antigen is not identified. Study observations and caveats: Unmutated variant regions are reportedly the target of nearly half of TCRs that are spike-specific. Two doses of AZD1222 preceded a rise in Spike-specific TCR breadth and depth. White British ancestry dominated among donors, who included more females, and clonal diversity was possibly underestimated.

TCRdb's copy holds only in-frame clones and misses some; the assay was immunoSEQ multiplex PCR. Of fewer than 130,000 clones in the sample, about 87% are singletons; the top ten hold 1.6%. The TCR originated in an adult in good health. Material: peripheral blood, obtained on day 0 of AZD1222 vaccination. The V gene is TRBV11-1, the J gene TRBJ1-1, with D perhaps TRBD1 (5 bases). CDR3 bases: TGTGCCAGCACTCACGCAGGGCCTAACACTGAAGCTTTCTTT. Translated, it gives CASTHAGPNTEAFF.